This is a list of T cell receptor beta chains from one sample in a study of T-cell reconstitution after alpha-beta-depleted transplantation in children. TCRdb called the PCR reads again in MiXCR, with one record for every CDR3 protein. The table has 40,000 to 55,000 distinct CDR3 sequences, about 9.3% seen once. Here the sequenced sample was PBMCs, mostly from graft donor cells, taken 60 days after TCRalphabeta/CD19-depleted stem cell transplant. These receptors all stem from a male patient between 2 and 10 years old who had a stem cell transplant for chronic granulomatous disease, so the T cells may come from the graft donor. Both conserved end residues are part of each CDR3. The order of the fields is clone size, J gene, V gene, CDR3 protein. Only some rows state a clone size, as once, few, many or a class for expanded clones.

many | TRBJ2-7 | TRBV5-1 | CASSSTGGYEQYF
many | TRBJ2-3 | TRBV7-8 | CASSLGRVARRTDTQYF
many | TRBJ2-1 | TRBV11-2 | CASSPAAGLPSAQQFF
many | TRBJ2-1 | TRBV7-3 | CASSVGTYNEQFF
- | TRBJ1-5 | TRBV20-1 | CSARTGTENQPQHF
many | TRBJ2-5 | TRBV29-1 | CSVPPSFSETQYF
many | TRBJ1-5 | TRBV12-3/TRBV12-4 | CASSPSWGPNQPQHF
many | TRBJ2-7 | TRBV10-3 | CATESGRVYEQYF
few | TRBJ2-7 | TRBV27 | CASSFGRPGLNYEQYF
many | TRBJ2-7 | TRBV6-1 | CASSGIAGDTPLSYEQYF
many | TRBJ2-4 | TRBV7-9 | CASSLDPGRGAKNIQYF
- | TRBJ1-5 | TRBV9 | CASSVGGGEDQPQHF
many | TRBJ2-7 | TRBV20-1 | CSAGGGRAISYEQYF
- | TRBJ2-1 | TRBV7-2 | CASSFGPRLFF
many | TRBJ2-7 | TRBV20-1 | CSARGLSLGGRSYEQYF
- | TRBJ1-1 | TRBV12-5 | CASGSGRGDTEAFF
many | TRBJ2-2 | TRBV9 | CASSSRPGQGRPGELFF
many | TRBJ2-1 | TRBV7-8 | CASSLDSERGGGFF
many | TRBJ2-7 | TRBV5-1 | CASSSDGKGGHF
many | TRBJ2-1 | TRBV27 | CASSRRLAGSNEQFF
- | TRBJ2-6 | TRBV28 | CASSSFSGANVLTF
many | TRBJ1-1 | TRBV29-1 | CSVGLRGTAEAFF
many | TRBJ2-1 | TRBV5-1 | CASSPLGRGGEQFF
many | TRBJ2-1 | TRBV30 | CAWGAGVGSLNEQFF
many | TRBJ2-2 | TRBV9 | CASSTIPGGSGELFF
- | TRBJ2-7 | TRBV3-1 | CASSPPGLAVYEQYF
few | TRBJ2-1 | TRBV11-2 | CASSPRPSASGENIRGNEQFF
few | TRBJ1-6 | TRBV3-1 | CASSQGFQTNSPLHF
many | TRBJ2-3 | TRBV5-1 | CASSQVRGSDTQYF